This entry lists 19 T cell receptor beta chains sequenced from one sample in a study of T cells after yellow fever vaccination. TCRdb called the 5' RACE reads again in MiXCR, with one record for every CDR3 protein. The sample has 510,000 or so distinct CDR3 sequences; over 15% are singletons. This sample comprised PBMCs, obtained 15 days after the yellow fever booster vaccination. The receptors originated from a man aged 30-40 years who received the YFV17D yellow fever vaccine.

This clonotype appeared a few times. The V and J genes are TRBV12-3 or TRBV12-4 and TRBJ2-5; D uncertain. There are 14 residues in the CDR3. Between the trimmed V and J ends, which lost 1 base and 5 bases, there was a span of 11 bases. The CDR3 is CASSLDPSRETQYF. CDR3 bases: TGTGCCAGCAGTTTAGACCCCTCCAGGGAGACCCAGTACTTC.

This clonotype appeared once. The gene calls are TRBV18 and TRBJ1-5, with unresolved D. V lost 0 bases to trimming and J lost 5 bases, with 2 bases between them. The germline V gene has CDR1 KGHSH and CDR2 LQKENI. CDR3 size: 12 residues. CDR3 sequence reads: CASSPPDQPQHF. CDR3 nucleotide sequence: TGTGCCAGCTCACCACCGGATCAGCCCCAGCATTTT.

This clonotype was seen only a few times. The genes are TRBV28 and TRBJ2-7; TRBD1 might be the D (5 bases). V shed 5 bases and J shed 2 bases, with 10 bases lying between them. The CDR3 covers 13 residues. CDR1 MDHEN and CDR2 SYDVKM come from the germline V gene. The CDR3 region has the DNA TGTGCCAGCAGTCACAGGACCACCTACGAGCAGTACTTC. It encodes CASSHRTTYEQYF. Full variable domain (remainder filled in from reference TRBV28 and TRBJ2-7): DVKVTQSSRYLVKRTGEKVFLECVQDMDHENMFWYRQDPGLGLRLIYFSYDVKMKEKGDIPEGYSVSREKKERFSLILESASTNQTSMYLCASSHRTTYEQYFGPGTRLTVT.

The chain is built from TRBV18 and TRBJ2-6, with D possibly being TRBD1 (6 bases). The V gene lost 3 bases and the J gene lost 2 bases, with 11 bases spanning the gap. Per germline, CDR1 KGHSH and CDR2 LQKENI. This CDR3 region has 16 residues. CDR3 protein: CASSPGAGAGANVLTF. Written as DNA, the CDR3 is TGTGCCAGCTCACCCGGGGCAGGGGCTGGGGCCAACGTCCTGACTTTC.

This chain links TRBV10-1 with TRBJ2-2, with D perhaps matching TRBD2 (6 bases). The CDR3 sequence is 13 residues long. Germline V CDR1 and CDR2: WNHNN, SYGVQD (reference sequence). The ends were cut back, 8 bases at V and 5 bases at J, with 12 bases in the middle. CDR3 coding DNA: TGCGCCAGCGGGTCTGGAGGGACCGGGGAGCTGTTTTTT. Its protein is CASGSGGTGELFF.

The sample holds a few counts of this clonotype. V and J are TRBV3-1 and TRBJ2-7, with D possibly being TRBD1 (5 bases). CDR1 is LGHDT and CDR2 is YNNKEL in the germline V gene (reference sequence). Deletions cut 3 bases from V and 2 bases from J, with 14 bases between. This CDR3 is 15 amino acids long. The CDR3 bases are TGTGCCAGCAGCCAGTCACTGAAGGGGACCTACGAGCAGTACTTC. Translating gives CASSQSLKGTYEQYF.

V usage is TRBV5-1 and J usage is TRBJ2-3, with 12 bases matching TRBD2. Germline V lookup: CDR1 SGHRS, CDR2 YFSETQ. V trimming: 4 bases; J trimming: 2 bases; junction bases outside the gene matches: 5. The CDR3 covers 16 residues. CDR3 in DNA: TGCGCCAGCAGCGCGGGGACTAGCGGGTCCACAGATACGCAGTATTTT. It translates to CASSAGTSGSTDTQYF.

This clonotype was detected only a few times. The V gene is TRBV29-1, the J gene TRBJ2-6; no clear D. Germline CDR1 SQVTM, CDR2 ANQGSEA. The CDR3 has 18 amino acids. V lost 4 bases to trimming and J lost 0 bases, with 19 bases between them. CDR3 sequence: CSVGYAVSAPSGANVLTF. The CDR3 nucleotides are TGCAGCGTTGGGTACGCAGTCTCCGCTCCCTCTGGGGCCAACGTCCTGACTTTC.

The J gene is TRBJ2-1, the V gene TRBV6-5; tentative D call: TRBD2 (5 bases). There are 15 residues in the CDR3. V was pared by 0 bases and J by 7 bases, with 13 bases between. CDR1 and CDR2 (germline): MNHEY, SVGAGI. The CDR3 DNA follows: TGTGCCAGCAGTTACTCGCAGCGCGGGCTAAATGAGCAGTTCTTC. It is translated as CASSYSQRGLNEQFF.

This clonotype has only a few counts. This chain uses TRBV9 with TRBJ2-5, with a possible D match to TRBD2 (5 bases). This CDR3 has 14 residues. The V gene's germline CDR1 is SGDLS and CDR2 YYNGEE. V shed 0 bases and J shed 1 base, with 7 bases lying between them. In nucleotides, the CDR3 is TGTGCCAGCAGCGTAGCAGAGGGCCAAGAGACCCAGTACTTC. Encoded protein: CASSVAEGQETQYF.

The genes are TRBV6-1 and TRBJ2-7, with 10 bases fitting TRBD2. The CDR3 is made up of 14 amino acids. CDR1 is MNHNS, CDR2 SASEGT, per germline. V gave up 5 bases and J gave up 3 bases; unmatched junction bases: 4. The CDR3 bases are TGTGCCAGCAGTCCTGGGACTAGCGTCTACGAGCAGTACTTC. Its protein product is CASSPGTSVYEQYF.

The V gene is TRBV18, the J gene TRBJ2-1, with TRBD2 matching over 10 bases. In germline, CDR1 is KGHSH, CDR2 LQKENI. J gave up 7 bases and V 6 bases, and 6 bases lay outside the gene matches. The CDR3 runs to 14 residues. Here the CDR3 reads CASSRLAGENEQFF. The CDR3 DNA is TGTGCCAGCTCCCGGCTAGCGGGAGAGAATGAGCAGTTCTTC.

The DNA of the CDR3 is TGCAGCCTTCTCGGGAGAAGCGTCGGGCACAATGAGCAGTTCTTC. Protein: CSLLGRSVGHNEQFF. The rearrangement joins TRBV29-1 to TRBJ2-1, with D tentatively TRBD2 (6 bases). V was clipped by 8 bases and J by 5 bases, with 22 bases between them. Germline V gene data show CDR1 as SQVTM and CDR2 as ANQGSEA. The CDR3 has 15 amino acids.

This clonotype was seen a few times. The chain joins TRBV6-2 or TRBV6-3 to TRBJ2-1; 12 positions match TRBD2. V lost 7 bases and J lost 15; bases outside the gene matches: 4. In germline, CDR1 is MNHEY, CDR2 SVGEGT. The CDR3 covers 11 residues. Here the CDR3 DNA reads TGTGCCAGCAAACTAGCGGGAGGCGCGTTCTTC. This gives the protein CASKLAGGAFF.

The V gene is TRBV7-2, the J gene TRBJ2-7, with 14 bases aligning to TRBD2. Germline V gives CDR1 SGHTA, CDR2 FQGNSA. V lost 4 bases to trimming and J lost 6 bases; unmatched junction nucleotides: 8. CDR3 size: 16 residues. CDR3 in amino acids: CASSSGLAGGISEQYF. CDR3 nucleotides: TGTGCCAGCAGCTCAGGACTAGCGGGAGGTATATCCGAGCAGTACTTC.

The chain carries TRBV20-1 and TRBJ2-7, with 8 bases matching TRBD1. Germline assignment: CDR1 DFQATT and CDR2 SNEGSKA (reference sequence). This CDR3 contains 14 residues. Unmatched junction bases numbered 8, after V lost 3 bases and J lost 4 bases. The CDR3 DNA is TGCAGTGCTAGCCCCGCCCAGGGGGCTTACGAGCAGTACTTC. Its translation is CSASPAQGAYEQYF.

This clonotype has at least ten counts. This clone may be a read error of a much larger clone one base away. V usage is TRBV6-2 or TRBV6-3 and J usage is TRBJ2-5; D gene ambiguous. The germline V gene encodes CDR1 MNHEY and CDR2 SVGEGT. The CDR3 has 11 residues. V was trimmed by 6 bases and J by 0 bases, leaving 2 bases between them. CDR3 nucleotides: TGTGCCAGCAGCCACCAAGAGACCCAGTACTTC. Translation gives CASSHQETQYF.

This clonotype showed up just a few times. The CDR3 loop is CSARWGSEQFF. The DNA of the CDR3 is TGCAGTGCTAGATGGGGTAGTGAGCAGTTCTTC. The J gene is TRBJ2-1, the V gene TRBV20-1; D is unclear. Trimming pared 2 bases from V and 9 bases from J, leaving 8 bases between. Germline CDR1 and CDR2: DFQATT and SNEGSKA (reference sequence). There are 11 residues in the CDR3.

The gene calls are TRBV5-6 and TRBJ2-3; D is possibly TRBD2 (5 bases). V lost 2 bases and J 5 bases, leaving 12 bases between the germline ends. CDR3 length: 14 residues. Germline V gene lookup returns CDR1 SGHDT and CDR2 YYEEEE. For the CDR3, the DNA is TGTGCCAGCAGCTTCCGGGGAGAGGGAGATACGCAGTATTTT. Translating it yields CASSFRGEGDTQYF.